The rows below give T cell receptor beta chains drawn from one sample of a study of a mutant IDH1 vaccine in newly diagnosed glioma. Data came from immunoSEQ multiplex PCR; TCRdb stores just in-frame clones and leaves some out. The table records about 30,000 clones, roughly 87% of them present only once. What these receptors recognize is not known. This specimen consisted of peripheral blood mononuclear cells (PBMCs), obtained from a glioma patient whose treatment included an IDH1 peptide vaccine. All receptors come from a woman aged 40 to 50 with glioma. Some clones in this sample may be carry-over from other donors' samples. The CDR3 runs from the conserved cysteine through the conserved F or W. D genes are given only for firm matches. Clone size is shown for a subset of rows, as once, few, many or a class of expanded clone.

NA,TRBJ2-4,NA,TRBV21-1,TGTGCCAGCAGAACCACGCGGTTAGTGGCCAAAAACATTCAGTACTTC,CASRTTRLVAKNIQYF
few,TRBJ1-2,NA,TRBV6-5,TGTGCTACAAGAGGGGGGGACTATGGCTACACCTTC,CATRGGDYGYTF
NA,TRBJ2-1,NA,TRBV21-1,TGTGCCAGAGGTCGCGGGATTTACAATGAGCAGTTCTTC,CARGRGIYNEQFF
NA,TRBJ2-3,NA,TRBV7-2,TGTGCCAGCAGCCTACAGGGAGGGAGCACAGATACGCAGTATTTT,CASSLQGGSTDTQYF
NA,TRBJ1-1,NA,TRBV28,TGTGCCAGCAGCCCATGGGGGGACTTGAACACTGAAGCTTTCTTT,CASSPWGDLNTEAFF
NA,TRBJ2-5,TRBD2,TRBV6-1,TGTGCCGCCCGGGAGGAGATTCTGGAGACCCAGTACTTC,CAAREEILETQYF
NA,TRBJ2-1,NA,TRBV5-4,TGTGCCAGCAGCTTGGTAGCGACACTCTCCTACAATGAGCAGTTCTTC,CASSLVATLSYNEQFF
NA,TRBJ2-1,TRBD2,TRBV28,TGTGCCAGCAGGCGGCGGGAGGTAAATTGGGTGGACGATGAGCAGTTCTTC,CASRRREVNWVDDEQFF
NA,TRBJ1-2,TRBD1,TRBV19,TGTGCCAGTAGTGTAACAGGGGGCGGAGGCTACACCTTC,CASSVTGGGGYTF
NA,TRBJ1-5,NA,TRBV27,TGTGCCAGCAGCCTCAGGGGTCAGCCCCAGCATTTT,CASSLRGQPQHF
NA,TRBJ2-7,NA,TRBV19,TGTGCCAGTAGTATAACTCTAGCTAGAGTCTACGAGCAGTACTTC,CASSITLARVYEQYF
NA,TRBJ1-5,NA,TRBV19,TGTGCCAGTAGTAGACTTAAGGGATTTAGCAATCAGCCCCAGCATTTT,CASSRLKGFSNQPQHF
few,TRBJ1-2,TRBD1,TRBV4-1,TGCGCCAGCAGCCAAGATAAACAGGGACAGGGGATAGGGGGCTACACCTTC,CASSQDKQGQGIGGYTF
NA,TRBJ2-7,NA,TRBV29-1,TGCAGCGTTGTGGCAAGCAAGGAGCAGTACTTC,CSVVASKEQYF
NA,TRBJ2-2,TRBD1,TRBV6-5,TGTGCCAGCAGTTACGCAGGGGGCACCGGGGAGCTGTTTTTT,CASSYAGGTGELFF
NA,TRBJ1-1,TRBD1,TRBV7-2,TGTGCCAGCAGCGGCCGACAGGGAGGGGACACTGAAGCTTTCTTT,CASSGRQGGDTEAFF
few,TRBJ1-2,TRBD1,TRBV7-2,TGTGCCAGCAGCTCGGACAGGTTCTATGGCTACACCTTC,CASSSDRFYGYTF
NA,TRBJ1-1,NA,TRBV19,TGTGCCAGTCGCTTGGGCTCGACAGCTAACACTGAAGCTTTCTTT,CASRLGSTANTEAFF
NA,TRBJ1-1,NA,TRBV29-1,TGCAGCGTGCGAGTGGGTTGGACTGAAGCTTTCTTT,CSVRVGWTEAFF
few,TRBJ2-1,TRBD2,TRBV7-8,TGTGCCAGCAGCGTAAGCGGGAACTCCTACAATGAGCAGTTCTTC,CASSVSGNSYNEQFF
NA,TRBJ2-1,TRBD2,TRBV13,TGTGCCAGCAGCTCCGCTTCTAGCGGGCGCAATGAGCAGTTCTTC,CASSSASSGRNEQFF
NA,TRBJ2-7,TRBD2,TRBV9,TGTGCCAGCAGCGTTGGACCTAGCGGGAGTTACGAGCAGTACTTC,CASSVGPSGSYEQYF
NA,TRBJ2-1,TRBD2,TRBV4-1,TGCGCCAGCAGCCATAGCGGGGCTTACAATGAGCAGTTCTTC,CASSHSGAYNEQFF
NA,TRBJ2-5,TRBD2,TRBV5-1,TGCGCCAGCAGCGGTACTAGCGGGGGGGTTGGCGAGACCCAGTACTTC,CASSGTSGGVGETQYF
NA,TRBJ1-1,TRBD1,TRBV7-6,TGTGCCAGCAGCGCGACAGGGCCGGGGACTGAAGCTTTCTTT,CASSATGPGTEAFF
few,TRBJ1-5,TRBD1,TRBV5-1,TGCGCCAGCAGCCAGGGGGGAAGTCAGCCCCAGCATTTT,CASSQGGSQPQHF
NA,TRBJ2-2,NA,TRBV5-1,TGCGCCAGCAGCCATTCTCGCACCACCGGGGAGCTGTTTTTT,CASSHSRTTGELFF
NA,TRBJ1-1,NA,TRBV5-1,TGCGCCAGCCTACCCGTGCGGGCTTTCTTT,CASLPVRAFF
NA,TRBJ2-5,NA,TRBV27,TGTGCCAGCAGTTTATCGATGCCCTTCCGGGAGACCCAGTACTTC,CASSLSMPFRETQYF
NA,TRBJ2-2,TRBD2,TRBV29-1,TGCAGCGTTGCGTCTAGCGGGTCCGGGGAGCTGTTTTTT,CSVASSGSGELFF
few,TRBJ1-5,NA,TRBV28,TGTGCCAGCAGTTTAAGGGTTTCGGGTTCCAAAAATCAGCCCCAGCATTTT,CASSLRVSGSKNQPQHF
few,TRBJ1-3,NA,TRBV23-1,TGCGCCAGCAGTCAATCGCGAGGGTCAGACAGGTCTTCTTCTTTT,CASSQSRGSDRSSSF
NA,TRBJ2-3,TRBD2,TRBV7-2,TGTGCCAGCAGCTTAAATCGGGGGGTAGCGGGGACTAGCACAGATACGCAGTATTTT,CASSLNRGVAGTSTDTQYF
NA,TRBJ1-5,NA,TRBV6-1,TGTGCCACCAGCCGGGAAGCTTATCAGCCCCAGCATTTT,CATSREAYQPQHF
NA,TRBJ2-1,NA,TRBV19,TGTGCCAGTTCGCAGGGGCTACCTAGAGAGCAGTTCTTC,CASSQGLPREQFF
NA,TRBJ2-7,TRBD1,TRBV4-1,TGCGCCAGCAGCCACGCGGACAGGGGGTTTCGGTACGAGCAGTACTTC,CASSHADRGFRYEQYF
NA,TRBJ1-6,TRBD1,TRBV16,TGTGCCAGCAGCCAATCTCCCGGGACAGGGCCTTCACCCCTCCACTTT,CASSQSPGTGPSPLHF
NA,TRBJ1-2,TRBD1,TRBV5-5,TGTGCCAGCAGCCGGGACAGAGCTTATGGCTACACCTTC,CASSRDRAYGYTF
NA,TRBJ2-1,TRBD2,TRBV7-3,TGTGCCAGCAGCCCGACTAGCGGGGACTACAATGAGCAGTTCTTC,CASSPTSGDYNEQFF
NA,TRBJ1-4,NA,TRBV28,TGTGCCAGCAGTTTAAGCCCAGGGACTAATGAAAAACTGTTTTTT,CASSLSPGTNEKLFF
NA,TRBJ1-5,NA,TRBV19,TGTGCCAGTACCCGATCGATGGGGGATCAGCCCCAGCATTTT,CASTRSMGDQPQHF
NA,TRBJ1-1,TRBD1,TRBV10-3,TGTGCCATCAGTGAGTCGGGACAGGGGCAGGGCACTGAAGCTTTCTTT,CAISESGQGQGTEAFF
few,TRBJ2-3,NA,TRBV4-3,TGCGCCAGCAGCCAAGCTGCCTTCGCAGATACGCAGTATTTT,CASSQAAFADTQYF
NA,TRBJ2-7,NA,TRBV18,TGTGCCAGCTCACCAACAGGGGACTGGGGGGGGGCCTACGAGCAGTACTTC,CASSPTGDWGGAYEQYF